These 27 T cell receptor beta chains came from one sample sequenced in a study of Ad26.COV2.S vaccination and SARS-CoV-2 variants. Measured with immunoSEQ multiplex PCR; TCRdb has only the in-frame clones, and not every one. The profile covers a few hundred thousand clones, with roughly nine tenths appearing a single time and around 5.5% taken by the ten largest. Treatment denoted: 19 received Ad26.COV2.S at low or high dose, single or two shots; 5 received placebo; per-sample allocation not given. The study sampled participants on day 63 after the first vaccine or placebo injection. The sample in question was peripheral blood, obtained in a trial of Ad26.COV2.S vaccine versus placebo. The receptor source for this set is a person aged 18-65 years who received the Ad26.COV2.S COVID-19 vaccine or a placebo.

This chain uses TRBV27 with TRBJ1-2, with D uncertain. Trimming stripped 3 bases from V and 0 bases from J, with 8 bases between. This CDR3 spans 14 amino acids. Germline-derived CDR1 and CDR2 are MNHEY and SMNVEV (reference sequence). CDR3: CASSFTGPNYGYTF. In DNA form, the CDR3 reads TGTGCCAGCAGTTTTACTGGTCCTAACTATGGCTACACCTTC.

The gene calls are TRBV5-6 and TRBJ2-2; a weak D match, TRBD2 (7 bases). The CDR3 spans 16 residues. The germline V gene encodes CDR1 SGHDT and CDR2 YYEEEE. Trimming took 6 bases from V and 3 from J, leaving 18 bases between them. The CDR3 loop reads CASIRGAKLYTGELFF. For the CDR3, the DNA is TGTGCCAGCATCCGGGGGGCCAAATTGTACACCGGGGAGCTGTTTTTT. Combining the CDR3 with reference TRBV5-6 and TRBJ2-2 gives the whole variable domain DAGVTQSPTHLIKTRGQQVTLRCSPKSGHDTVSWYQQALGQGPQFIFQYYEEEERQRGNFPDRFSGHQFPNYSSELNVNALLLGDSALYLCASIRGAKLYTGELFFGEGSRLTVL.

Remarks on this clone: The CDR3 does not end in the conserved phenylalanine or tryptophan, so this is likely a read error. The DNA is omitted, as the CDR3 cannot be located on it reliably, and the CDR3 follows TCRdb's listing. The chain uses TRBV3-1 (or the pseudogene TRBV3-2) and TRBJ1-1. Per the germline V gene, CDR1 is LGHDT and CDR2 is YNNKEL (reference sequence). The CDR3 spans 11 amino acids, including both terminal residues. CDR3 protein: CASSQDTPGVD.

The V gene is TRBV9, the J gene TRBJ2-1; TRBD2 matches at 7 bases. The CDR3 sequence is 15 residues long. V dropped 3 bases and J dropped 4; count of bases not matched to a gene: 7. The V gene's germline CDR1 is SGDLS and CDR2 YYNGEE. The CDR3 region is CASSALAETYNEQFF. The CDR3 region has the DNA TGTGCCAGCAGCGCCCTAGCGGAAACGTACAATGAGCAGTTCTTC.

This chain uses TRBV5-1 with TRBJ1-6, with 8 bases identical to TRBD1. The V segment lost 2 bases and the J segment 8 bases; nucleotides outside the gene matches: 6. This CDR3 contains 15 residues. The germline CDR1 and CDR2 sequences are SGHRS and YFSETQ. In nucleotides, the CDR3 is TGCGCCAGCAGCTTTACGGGACAGGTGGATTCACCCCTCCACTTT. Translating it yields CASSFTGQVDSPLHF.

V gene TRBV19 combines with J gene TRBJ1-6; D gene ambiguous. Germline V gene data show CDR1 as LNHDA and CDR2 as SQIVND (reference sequence). V lost 3 bases and J 10 bases, leaving 16 bases between the germline ends. The CDR3 is made up of 15 amino acids. The CDR3 is CASSIQWVSRSPLHF. Written as DNA, the CDR3 is TGTGCCAGTAGTATCCAGTGGGTGTCACGGTCACCCCTCCACTTT. The full variable domain, completed using reference TRBV19 and TRBJ1-6, is DGGITQSPKYLFRKEGQNVTLSCEQNLNHDAMYWYRQDPGQGLRLIYYSQIVNDFQKGDIAEGYSVSREKKESFPLTVTSAQKNPTAFYLCASSIQWVSRSPLHFGNGTRLTVT.

J is TRBJ1-5 and V is TRBV12-3 or TRBV12-4, with a weak D call TRBD1 (6 bases). This CDR3 is built from 13 residues. V lost 2 bases to trimming and J lost 7 bases, with 9 bases between them. The CDR3: CASSLTGKQPQHF. CDR3 nucleotides: TGTGCCAGCAGTTTAACAGGGAAGCAGCCCCAGCATTTT.

CDR3 region: CASSTSSGGRKTQYF. Written as DNA, the CDR3 is TGTGCCAGCAGTACATCTAGCGGGGGGAGAAAGACCCAGTACTTC. The gene calls are TRBV27 and TRBJ2-5, with 11 positions matching TRBD2. The germline CDR1 and CDR2 sequences are MNHEY and SMNVEV (reference sequence). The CDR3 length is 15 residues. The ends lost 5 bases at V and 6 bases at J; junction bases unmatched: 8.

This sequence joins TRBV6-5 and TRBJ1-1; TRBD1 aligns across 8 bases. The J segment lost 11 bases and the V segment lost 5 bases, leaving 13 bases of the junction unmatched. This CDR3 region has 14 residues. Germline V gene data show CDR1 as MNHEY and CDR2 as SVGAGI. CDR3 amino acids: CASSRTGTSANAFF. CDR3 in DNA: TGTGCCAGCAGTCGGACAGGGACAAGCGCCAATGCTTTCTTT.

The chain uses TRBV10-3 and TRBJ1-1; unclear D gene. Trimming removed 0 bases at V and 3 bases at J, with 8 bases between. CDR1 and CDR2 from the germline V gene are ENHRY and SYGVKD. CDR3 length: 14 amino acids. The CDR3: CAISESLAYTEAFF. The CDR3 DNA reads as TGTGCCATCAGTGAGTCGTTGGCTTACACTGAAGCTTTCTTT.

The chain carries TRBV6-1 and TRBJ2-1; D ambiguous. V was cut by 2 bases and J by 8 bases, with 13 bases left in between. Germline V CDR1 and CDR2: MNHNS, SASEGT. The CDR3 spans 14 residues. The CDR3 DNA follows: TGTGCCAGCAGTGAAATCTGGGGTCGGGATGAGCAGTTCTTC. Its protein product is CASSEIWGRDEQFF.

V is TRBV28 and J is TRBJ1-5; TRBD1 matches 8 bases. This CDR3 is 15 amino acids long. Germline CDR1 and CDR2: MDHEN and SYDVKM. V dropped 6 bases and J dropped 2; count of bases not matched to a gene: 6. CDR3 sequence: CASSPRGQGNQPQHF. CDR3 nucleotide sequence: TGTGCCAGCAGCCCCAGGGGACAGGGCAATCAGCCCCAGCATTTT.

The V gene is TRBV6-5, the J gene TRBJ2-3, with a possible D match to TRBD2 (6 bases). Trimming left V 2 bases short and J 4 bases short, with 13 bases between. This CDR3 is 15 amino acids long. Germline V gives CDR1 MNHEY, CDR2 SVGAGI. CDR3 amino acids: CASSYRGSGADTQYF. CDR3 DNA sequence: TGTGCCAGCAGTTACCGGGGGTCCGGCGCAGATACGCAGTATTTT.

This rearrangement joins TRBV30 to TRBJ2-7, with TRBD1 identical over 8 bases. This CDR3 contains 16 residues. Germline V gene lookup returns CDR1 GTSNPN and CDR2 SVGIG (reference sequence). With 3 bases clipped from V and 1 base from J, the junction kept 11 bases outside the gene matches. CDR3: CAWRDKDRVPSYEQYV. The CDR3 DNA reads TGTGCCTGGAGAGACAAGGACAGGGTCCCGTCCTACGAGCAGTACGTC.

The V gene is TRBV4-3, the J gene TRBJ2-1, with a tentative D call TRBD1 (7 bases). V was shortened by 4 bases and J by 5 bases, with 15 bases between the two germline ends. This CDR3 has 15 residues. The V gene's germline CDR1 is LGHNA and CDR2 YSLEER. The CDR3 loop is CASSPMEGTDNEQFF. CDR3 in DNA: TGCGCCAGCAGCCCCATGGAGGGGACAGACAATGAGCAGTTCTTC.

The chain couples TRBV2 to TRBJ1-1; weak D call: TRBD1 (5 bases). CDR3 length: 11 amino acids. The ends were cut back, 6 bases at V and 6 bases at J, with 8 bases in the middle. CDR1 and CDR2 (germline): SNHLY, FYNNEI. This CDR3 is CASSRGAEAFF. CDR3 sequence (DNA): TGTGCCAGCAGCCGGGGGGCTGAAGCTTTCTTT.

The chain employs TRBV18 and TRBJ1-2, with a tentative D call TRBD1 (6 bases). The germline V and J ends were trimmed by 3 bases and 7 bases, with 21 bases remaining between them. Germline V gene data show CDR1 as KGHSH and CDR2 as LQKENI. The CDR3 sequence is 16 residues long. The CDR3 DNA is TGTGCCAGCTCACCGGACCCGGGGGCAGGATTTCGTGGCTACACCTTC. This codes for CASSPDPGAGFRGYTF.

V gene TRBV19 combines with J gene TRBJ1-1; D possibly corresponds to TRBD1 (6 bases). This CDR3 comprises 16 residues. Germline V gene sequence: CDR1 LNHDA, CDR2 SQIVND (reference sequence). The V end lost 5 bases, the J end lost 1 base, and 17 bases lay between the germline ends. CDR3 in amino acids: CASSSLPGQSNTEAFF. CDR3 nucleotides: TGTGCCAGTAGTTCACTGCCGGGACAATCGAACACTGAAGCTTTCTTT. Complete variable domain (other parts from reference TRBV19 and TRBJ1-1): DGGITQSPKYLFRKEGQNVTLSCEQNLNHDAMYWYRQDPGQGLRLIYYSQIVNDFQKGDIAEGYSVSREKKESFPLTVTSAQKNPTAFYLCASSSLPGQSNTEAFFGQGTRLTVV.

V usage is TRBV18 and J usage is TRBJ1-1; TRBD1 is a possible D gene (6 bases). V lost 3 bases, J lost 8 bases, and 22 bases lay in between. CDR3 length: 16 residues. Germline CDR1 is KGHSH and CDR2 is LQKENI. The CDR3 DNA follows: TGTGCCAGCTCACCTTTTAACCACAGGACAGCCTTCGAAGCTTTCTTT. Residues: CASSPFNHRTAFEAFF.

The chain employs TRBV7-2 and TRBJ1-2; 8 bases match TRBD1. Unmatched junction bases numbered 5, after V lost 4 bases and J lost 4 bases. CDR3 size: 14 residues. In germline, CDR1 is SGHTA, CDR2 FQGNSA. CDR3 sequence: CASSSGGGSYGYTF. DNA of the CDR3: TGTGCCAGCAGCTCAGGGGGCGGTTCCTATGGCTACACCTTC.

The genes are TRBV18 and TRBJ1-2; weak D call: TRBD1 (5 bases). CDR1 is KGHSH, CDR2 LQKENI, per germline. This CDR3 spans 16 amino acids. V lost 3 bases and J lost 4, with 18 bases in between. CDR3 sequence reads: CASSPESYGGGYGYTF. CDR3 sequence (DNA): TGTGCCAGCTCACCTGAATCGTATGGGGGAGGCTATGGCTACACCTTC.

This chain links TRBV19 with TRBJ1-5; TRBD1 is a possible D gene (6 bases). The CDR3 is 13 residues long. V was clipped by 5 bases and J by 9 bases, with 14 bases between them. The germline V gene has CDR1 LNHDA and CDR2 SQIVND (reference sequence). The CDR3 nucleotides read TGTGCCAGTAGTGCGGGGGCTCGGGCGCCCCAGCATTTT. Amino acids: CASSAGARAPQHF. Complete variable domain (other parts from reference TRBV19 and TRBJ1-5): DGGITQSPKYLFRKEGQNVTLSCEQNLNHDAMYWYRQDPGQGLRLIYYSQIVNDFQKGDIAEGYSVSREKKESFPLTVTSAQKNPTAFYLCASSAGARAPQHFGDGTRLSIL.

The gene calls are TRBV11-3 and TRBJ1-1, with a tentative D call TRBD1 (6 bases). V lost 1 base to trimming and J lost 3 bases, with 12 bases between them. Looked up from germline, CDR1 is SGHNT and CDR2 is YENEEA. The CDR3 runs to 15 residues. The CDR3 nucleotides read TGTGCCAGCAGCTTAGGTGCAGGGGAGGACACTGAAGCTTTCTTT. Translating it yields CASSLGAGEDTEAFF.

This chain connects TRBV19 to TRBJ2-7; 7 nucleotides line up with TRBD1. With V trimmed by 5 bases and J by 6 bases, 13 bases remained unmatched. Germline assignment: CDR1 LNHDA and CDR2 SQIVND (reference sequence). This CDR3 is built from 15 residues. The DNA for the CDR3 is TGTGCCAGTAGTGTCCGATACAGGGGTATTGGCGAGCAGTACTTC. Translation: CASSVRYRGIGEQYF.

The count of this clone is one. The V and J genes are TRBV5-1 and TRBJ2-4; TRBD2 agrees at 7 bases. Germline values: CDR1 SGHRS, CDR2 YFSETQ. Losses at the gene ends were 10 bases for V and 5 bases for J; bases not matched to a gene: 15. The CDR3 consists of 15 residues. CDR3 sequence: CARGGGGGDQNIQYF. In DNA, the CDR3 is TGCGCCCGCGGCGGGGGTGGGGGTGACCAAAACATTCAGTACTTC. Supplemented by reference TRBV5-1 and TRBJ2-4, the full variable domain reads KAGVTQTPRYLIKTRGQQVTLSCSPISGHRSVSWYQQTPGQGLQFLFEYFSETQRNKGNFPGRFSGRQFSNSRSEMNVSTLELGDSALYLCARGGGGGDQNIQYFGAGTRLSVL.

J is TRBJ2-6 and V is TRBV5-8, with a possible D match to TRBD1 (5 bases). CDR1 is SGHTS, CDR2 YDEGEE, per germline. The CDR3 has 18 residues. V was clipped by 3 bases and J by 0 bases, with 16 bases between them. Here the CDR3 reads CASSSPTQVISGANVLTF. CDR3 DNA sequence: TGTGCCAGCAGCTCCCCAACACAGGTTATCTCTGGGGCCAACGTCCTGACTTTC.

This clone appeared once. The DNA of the CDR3 is TGTGCCAGCAGCTTAATGGGAGCCTACGAGCAGTACTTC. Translating it yields CASSLMGAYEQYF. The chain has TRBV7-2 and TRBJ2-7; a possible D gene is TRBD2 (5 bases). Trimming took 2 bases from V and 2 from J, leaving 7 bases between them. The CDR3 spans 13 residues. Germline lookup yields CDR1 SGHTA and CDR2 FQGNSA.